The source of this T cell receptor beta chain is a study of blood T cell repertoires in COVID-19. On the study more broadly: COVID-19 samples collected from the United States, Italy and Spain covered acute and convalescent phases. Nucleic acid was either cDNA or gDNA, and it came from T cells, B-cell-depleted T cells, or PBMCs.

How the authors handled the data: Amplified reference gene primers provided the basis for estimating nucleated cell counts. Produced via immunoSEQ multiplex PCR; TCRdb's table is partial and in-frame only. Clonal size and the V and J genes are those of that table, whereas D and trimming came from the DNA. This sample carries around 200,000 clones, roughly nine tenths of them seen once, and the ten largest clones take roughly 0.69%. The sequence was collected from a man in his forties with acute or convalescent COVID-19. Sequenced sample: peripheral blood.

The CDR3 loop reads CASSRGLAGAYEQYF. CDR3 DNA: TGTGCCAGCAGCCGCGGGCTAGCGGGCGCCTACGAGCAGTACTTC. The genes are TRBV7-2 and TRBJ2-7, with 8 bases fitting TRBD2. Germline V gene lookup returns CDR1 SGHTA and CDR2 FQGNSA. The V and J ends lost 5 bases and 2 bases, in that order; junction bases with no gene match: 8. The CDR3 runs 15 residues.